One and the same sample provided the 9 T cell receptor beta chains below, sequenced in a study of cytomegalovirus exposure and HLA in healthy donors. The PCR ran on 60 Vbeta and 13 Jbeta primers. Profiling relied on immunoSEQ multiplex PCR, and the TCRdb table lists in-frame clones only, not all of them. The table includes roughly 160,000 clones, 82% detected once. Sequenced: PBMCs. The receptors here all came from a man in his fifties or sixties in good health and CMV-seropositive.

The chain combines TRBV29-1 with TRBJ2-7, with D possibly TRBD2 on 5 matching bases. This CDR3 region has 11 residues. Germline CDR1 reads SQVTM; CDR2 reads ANQGSEA. The V end lost 4 bases, the J end lost 4 bases, and 8 bases lay between the germline ends. The CDR3 sequence: CSVGGLYEQYF. CDR3 DNA sequence: TGCAGCGTTGGAGGGCTTTACGAGCAGTACTTC.

V usage is TRBV5-8 and J usage is TRBJ1-2, with 10 bases that match TRBD1. CDR3 length equals 17 residues. Germline values: CDR1 SGHTS, CDR2 YDEGEE. V was clipped by 1 base and J by 3 bases; unmatched bases: 9. CDR3: CASSLWVGTGVYYGYTF. In nucleotides, the CDR3 is TGTGCCAGCAGCTTGTGGGTCGGGACAGGGGTTTACTATGGCTACACCTTC.

The gene calls are TRBV6-4 and TRBJ2-3, with TRBD2 identical over 12 bases. The V gene's germline CDR1 is MRHNA and CDR2 SNTAGT. This CDR3 spans 17 amino acids. After removal of 2 bases from V and 2 bases from J, the junction contained 5 bases not matched to a gene. CDR3 sequence reads: CASSDLASGGATDTQYF. CDR3 nucleotides: TGTGCCAGCAGTGACCTTGCTAGCGGGGGGGCCACAGATACGCAGTATTTT.

V usage is TRBV6-5 and J usage is TRBJ1-4, with TRBD1 identical over 9 bases. Germline trimming cut 6 bases from V and 7 bases from J; bases unmatched to any gene: 9. CDR1 and CDR2 (germline): MNHEY, SVGAGI. The CDR3 spans 15 residues. CDR3 coding DNA: TGTGCCAGCAGCTGGTCGGACAGGGGCCCTGAAAAACTGTTTTTT. Its protein is CASSWSDRGPEKLFF.

This sequence joins TRBV5-1 and TRBJ2-5; the D gene is possibly TRBD1 (5 bases). Deletions cut 5 bases from V and 5 bases from J, with 13 bases between. Germline loops: CDR1 SGHRS, CDR2 YFSETQ. CDR3 size: 13 residues. In DNA form, the CDR3 reads TGCGCCAGCAGGAATGGGGCGAGGGAGACCCAGTACTTC. Its translation: CASRNGARETQYF.

The CDR3: CASSQVGRGASEKLFF. CDR3 bases: TGCGCCAGCAGCCAAGTCGGGCGGGGGGCGAGTGAAAAACTGTTTTTT. V gene TRBV4-1 combines with J gene TRBJ1-4; TRBD1 is a possible D gene (6 bases). Germline CDR1 reads MGHRA; CDR2 reads YSYEKL. V dropped 1 base and J dropped 7 bases, with 16 bases sitting between them. The CDR3 totals 16 residues.

V is TRBV2 and J is TRBJ2-1; TRBD2 might be the D (6 bases). This CDR3 has 15 amino acids. Trimming removed 4 bases at V and 2 bases at J, with 12 bases between. Germline V gene lookup returns CDR1 SNHLY and CDR2 FYNNEI. The CDR3: CASSGFGRPYNEQFF. CDR3 nucleotides: TGTGCCAGCAGTGGCTTCGGGAGACCCTACAATGAGCAGTTCTTC.

The rearrangement uses TRBV7-2 and TRBJ2-1, with TRBD1 matching 8 bases. Germline-derived CDR1 and CDR2 are SGHTA and FQGNSA. The J segment lost 4 bases and the V segment lost 6 bases, leaving 5 bases of the junction unmatched. The CDR3 has 14 amino acids. CDR3 sequence (DNA): TGTGCCAGCAGAAAGGGACAGGCTTACAATGAGCAGTTCTTC. This encodes CASRKGQAYNEQFF. Full variable domain (rest looked up from reference TRBV7-2 and TRBJ2-1): GAGVSQSPSNKVTEKGKDVELRCDPISGHTALYWYRQSLGQGLEFLIYFQGNSAPDKSGLPSDRFSAERTGGSVSTLTIQRTQQEDSAVYLCASRKGQAYNEQFFGPGTRLTVL.

The V gene is TRBV19, the J gene TRBJ2-6; tentatively, D is TRBD2 (6 bases). Trimming stripped 4 bases from V and 2 bases from J, with 12 bases between. The CDR3 spans 16 residues. CDR1 and CDR2 from the germline V gene are LNHDA and SQIVND (reference sequence). CDR3 nucleotide sequence: TGTGCCAGTAGTAGTGGAGGGAAGGCTGGGGCCAACGTCCTGACTTTC. Protein sequence: CASSSGGKAGANVLTF.